This TCR beta chain was recorded in a study of tumor and adjacent non-tumor tissue in lung cancer. Study context: Patients were aged about 31 to 85, approximately ten men and roughly 5 women, stage I to III.

Three rounds of nested PCR, following a modified ARM-PCR protocol, produced the TCRbeta library. One entry per CDR3 protein, called by TCRdb with MiXCR from the multiplex PCR reads. The sample lists approximately 44,000 distinct CDR3 sequences; more than 50% were seen once. Worth noting for this clonotype: Its target is unknown.

The V gene's germline CDR1 is MNHEY and CDR2 SVGEGT. CDR3 size: 16 residues. No cell sorting was done before RNA was extracted from the tissue. The normal lung tissue was taken more than 3 cm from the tumor edge. Between August and November 2014, newly diagnosed, chemotherapy-naive lung cancer patients underwent thoracic surgery in China. Study outcomes and limitations: Patients with more diverse tumor TCRs had worse survival. Normal lung showed higher cumulative top 100 clone frequency than tumor.

Sequencing was carried out using distant non-tumor lung tissue. This sequence originates from a man between 50 and 59 years old with non-small cell lung cancer. The chain is built from TRBV6-2 or TRBV6-3 and TRBJ1-5; 7 nucleotides match TRBD1. The J call may be mistaken, given a closer DNA end match to TRBJ2-3. The CDR3 nucleotides are TGTGCCAGTACCACTCGACGGGCAGGGGGATATCAGCCCCAGTATTTT. Its protein product is CASTTRRAGGYQPQYF.